This T cell receptor beta chain was captured by sequencing in a study of T cells in Graves' hyperthyroidism and ophthalmopathy. Study findings and constraints: Ophthalmopathy was separated from stable hyperthyroidism by a 13 V-J model. The model predicted ophthalmopathy a median around seven months before onset.

This CDR3 is built from 15 residues. Germline V gene lookup returns CDR1 MDHEN and CDR2 SYDVKM. The V end was cut by 7 bases, the J end by 7 bases, with 22 bases between. The TCR beta CDR3 regions underwent amplification using RNA transcripts as the source. With the HTBI primer set, the TCR CDR3 went through a first round of RT-PCR. TCRdb re-called the multiplex PCR reads with MiXCR, one entry per CDR3 protein. Here the sample spans about 500,000 distinct CDR3 sequences, 46% being singletons. To note about this clonotype: Its antigen remains unidentified.

Uncontrolled infection, other autoimmune disease, pregnancy or lactation led to exclusion. V usage is TRBV28 and J usage is TRBJ1-2, with D perhaps matching TRBD1 (6 bases). Specimen: peripheral blood or thyroid tissue (not recorded which). This clonotype was sampled from an adult woman with Graves' disease, either hyperthyroidism or ophthalmopathy (not recorded which). The chain's CDR3 is CASTPSGGQGGGYTF. The CDR3, as DNA: TGTGCCAGCACCCCATCCGGGGGCCAGGGAGGTGGCTACACCTTC.